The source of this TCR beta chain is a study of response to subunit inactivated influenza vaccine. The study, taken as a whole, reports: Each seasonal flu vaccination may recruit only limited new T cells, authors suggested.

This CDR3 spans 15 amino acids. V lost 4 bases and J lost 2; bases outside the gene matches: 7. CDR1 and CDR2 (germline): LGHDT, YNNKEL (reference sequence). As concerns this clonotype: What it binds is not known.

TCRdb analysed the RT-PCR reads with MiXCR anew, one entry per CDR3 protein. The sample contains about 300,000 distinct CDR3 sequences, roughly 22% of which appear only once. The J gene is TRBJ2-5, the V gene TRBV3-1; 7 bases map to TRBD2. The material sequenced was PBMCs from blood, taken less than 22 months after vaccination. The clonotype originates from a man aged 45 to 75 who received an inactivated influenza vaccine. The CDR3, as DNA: TGTGCCAGCAGCCCGGAACCGGGGGGTCAAGAGACCCAGTACTTC. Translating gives CASSPEPGGQETQYF.